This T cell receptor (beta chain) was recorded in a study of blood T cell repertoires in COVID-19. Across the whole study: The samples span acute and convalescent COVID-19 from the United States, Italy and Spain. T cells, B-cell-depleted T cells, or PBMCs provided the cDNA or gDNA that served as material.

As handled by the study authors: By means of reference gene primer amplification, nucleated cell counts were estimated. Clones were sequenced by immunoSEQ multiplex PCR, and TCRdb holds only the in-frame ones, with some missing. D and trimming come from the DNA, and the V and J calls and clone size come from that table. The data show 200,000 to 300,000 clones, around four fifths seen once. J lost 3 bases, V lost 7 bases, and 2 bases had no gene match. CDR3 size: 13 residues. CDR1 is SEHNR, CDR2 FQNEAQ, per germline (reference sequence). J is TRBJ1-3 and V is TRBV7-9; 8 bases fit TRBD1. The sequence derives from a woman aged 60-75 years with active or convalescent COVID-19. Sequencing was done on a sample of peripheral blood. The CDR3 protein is CASTGGFGNTIYF. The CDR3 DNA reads TGTGCCAGCACAGGGGGCTTTGGAAACACCATATATTTT. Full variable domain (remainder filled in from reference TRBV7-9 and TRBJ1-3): DTGVSQNPRHKITKRGQNVTFRCDPISEHNRLYWYRQTLGQGPEFLTYFQNEAQLEKSRLLSDRFSAERPKGSFSTLEIQRTEQGDSAMYLCASTGGFGNTIYFGEGSWLTVV.